These T cell receptor beta chains were read from a single sample in a study of CD8 T cells in ankylosing spondylitis. TCRdb reanalysed the 5' RACE reads using MiXCR and keeps one entry per CDR3 protein. The sample includes 240,000 or so distinct CDR3 sequences, around 9.2% of them seen just once. The sample comprised blood, either unsorted or a sorted T cell fraction (not recorded which). The source is a male donor with ankylosing spondylitis or in good health (not recorded which). The CDR3 runs from the conserved cysteine through the conserved F or W. Each record gives: V gene, clone size, J gene, CDR3 protein. Where a row states a size, it is once, few, many or the class of an expanded clone; other rows omit it.

V: TRBV28; size: many; J: TRBJ1-5; CDR3: CASSPPLDSNQPQHF
V: TRBV18; size: few; J: TRBJ2-7; CDR3: CASSPRGGGRSYEQYF
V: TRBV20-1; size: many; J: TRBJ1-6; CDR3: CSAKRRADYNSPLHF
V: TRBV20-1; size: many; J: TRBJ2-3; CDR3: CSAPRAGSTDTQYF
V: TRBV7-2; size: many; J: TRBJ1-5; CDR3: CASSRQGWQPQHF
V: TRBV15; size: few; J: TRBJ1-1; CDR3: CATSTGESGGNTEAFF
V: TRBV7-2; size: many; J: TRBJ1-4; CDR3: CASSLSGTGVEKLFF
V: TRBV29-1; size: many; J: TRBJ2-7; CDR3: CSGATGHYEQYF
V: TRBV7-2; size: many; J: TRBJ1-1; CDR3: CASSLSPRNTEAFF
V: TRBV24-1; size: many; J: TRBJ2-5; CDR3: CATRRGEGAQYF
V: TRBV29-1; size: .; J: TRBJ2-3; CDR3: CSPKGGGAGDTQYF
V: TRBV20-1; size: many; J: TRBJ1-2; CDR3: CSARQGPNYGYTF
V: TRBV18; size: many; J: TRBJ2-3; CDR3: CASSARTDTQYF
V: TRBV27; size: .; J: TRBJ1-5; CDR3: CASSPHLEQPQHF
V: TRBV11-2; size: many; J: TRBJ1-5; CDR3: CASSLEVGNQPQHF
V: TRBV7-2; size: .; J: TRBJ2-3; CDR3: CASSFTSGGVADTQYF
V: TRBV20-1; size: many; J: TRBJ1-1; CDR3: CSARTGVVAFF
V: TRBV7-2; size: many; J: TRBJ1-2; CDR3: CASSLAVGDGYTF
V: TRBV5-6; size: many; J: TRBJ1-1; CDR3: CASTPPVWARDTEAFF
V: TRBV7-3; size: .; J: TRBJ2-1; CDR3: CASSTGGGGNYNEQFF
V: TRBV19; size: many; J: TRBJ2-2; CDR3: CASSIDRGSGELFF
V: TRBV20-1; size: .; J: TRBJ2-5; CDR3: CSAPSLLAAYQETQYF
V: TRBV28; size: many; J: TRBJ2-1; CDR3: CATSQQTPYNEQFF
V: TRBV6-5; size: .; J: TRBJ2-5; CDR3: CASSSFGTGGETQYF
V: TRBV12-3/TRBV12-4; size: many; J: TRBJ2-7; CDR3: CASSPVGELAGLYEQYF
V: TRBV20-1; size: few; J: TRBJ2-1; CDR3: CSASVGAVRRGNEQFF
V: TRBV5-1; size: many; J: TRBJ2-3; CDR3: CASTGGTSTDTQYF
V: TRBV7-9; size: .; J: TRBJ2-7; CDR3: CASSLRRTLGFYEQYF
V: TRBV30; size: few; J: TRBJ2-7; CDR3: CAWSKPDRSYEQYF
V: TRBV5-1; size: many; J: TRBJ1-2; CDR3: CASSLVGSDYGYTF